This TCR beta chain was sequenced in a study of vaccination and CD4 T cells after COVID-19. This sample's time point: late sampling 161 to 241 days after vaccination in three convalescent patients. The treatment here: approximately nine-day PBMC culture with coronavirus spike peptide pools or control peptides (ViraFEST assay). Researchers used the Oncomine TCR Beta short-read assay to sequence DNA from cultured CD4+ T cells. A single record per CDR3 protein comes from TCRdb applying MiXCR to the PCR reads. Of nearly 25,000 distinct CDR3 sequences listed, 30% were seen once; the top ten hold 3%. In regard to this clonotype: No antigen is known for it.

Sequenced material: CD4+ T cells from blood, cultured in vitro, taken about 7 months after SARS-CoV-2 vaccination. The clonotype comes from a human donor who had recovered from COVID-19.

The CDR3 nucleotides are TGTGCCAGCACAAGCGGGAGTTCGAACAATGAGCAGTTCTTC. As protein: CASTSGSSNNEQFF. The chain combines TRBV7-9 with TRBJ2-1; 8 nucleotides line up with TRBD2. CDR3 length: 14 residues. V lost 7 bases, J lost 5 bases, and 7 bases stayed unmatched. Germline CDR1 is SEHNR and CDR2 is FQNEAQ (reference sequence).